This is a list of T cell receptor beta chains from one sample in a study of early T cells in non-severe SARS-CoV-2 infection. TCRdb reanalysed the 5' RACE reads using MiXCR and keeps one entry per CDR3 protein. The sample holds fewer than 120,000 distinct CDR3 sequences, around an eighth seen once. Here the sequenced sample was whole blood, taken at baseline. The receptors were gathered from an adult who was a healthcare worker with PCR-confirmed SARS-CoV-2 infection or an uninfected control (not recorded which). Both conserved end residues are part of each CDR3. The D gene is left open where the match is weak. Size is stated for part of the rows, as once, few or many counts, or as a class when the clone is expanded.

CASRDRGLPNTEAFF | TGTGCCAGCAGAGACCGAGGGCTACCAAACACTGAAGCTTTCTTT | TRBV6-1 | . | . | TRBJ1-1
CSGLDTSNTGELFF | TGCAGCGGATTAGACACCTCGAACACCGGGGAGCTGTTTTTT | TRBV29-1 | . | few | TRBJ2-2
CASATGTRGYEQYF | TGTGCCAGCGCTACCGGGACTCGGGGCTACGAGCAGTACTTC | TRBV6-5 | . | . | TRBJ2-7
CTSSPMPRDPPLNEQFF | TGCACCAGCAGCCCGATGCCCCGGGACCCACCCCTCAATGAGCAGTTCTTC | TRBV1 | . | few | TRBJ2-1
CASSLLWTGRLYSNQPQHF | TGTGCCAGCAGTTTATTGTGGACAGGGCGACTTTATAGCAATCAGCCCCAGCATTTT | TRBV28 | TRBD1 | few | TRBJ1-5
CSAQRGGGNEQYF | TGCAGTGCTCAGCGGGGGGGCGGGAACGAGCAGTACTTC | TRBV20-1 | TRBD2 | . | TRBJ2-7
CASSLDDSYETQYF | TGCGCCAGCAGCTTGGACGATAGCTATGAGACCCAGTACTTC | TRBV5-1 | . | . | TRBJ2-5
CASSTFQGAMPGANVLTF | TGTGCCAGCAGCACATTCCAGGGGGCGATGCCCGGGGCCAACGTCCTGACTTTC | TRBV28 | TRBD1 | . | TRBJ2-6
CASSETGSQETQYF | TGTGCCAGCAGCGAGACAGGGAGCCAAGAGACCCAGTACTTC | TRBV5-4 | TRBD1 | . | TRBJ2-5
CASSFQAFEAFF | TGTGCCAGCAGCTTCCAGGCATTCGAAGCTTTCTTT | TRBV7-9 | . | few | TRBJ1-1
CASSPGGATDTQYF | TGTGCCAGCTCACCCGGGGGAGCCACAGATACGCAGTATTTT | TRBV18 | . | . | TRBJ2-3
CSVLDRGINQPQHF | TGCAGCGTTTTAGACAGGGGTATAAATCAGCCCCAGCATTTT | TRBV29-1 | TRBD1 | few | TRBJ1-5
CASSVVRGGYLGELFF | TGTGCCAGCAGCGTAGTGCGCGGTGGCTACCTCGGGGAGCTGTTTTTT | TRBV9 | . | . | TRBJ2-2
CASRGVGQYNEQFF | TGTGCCAGCAGGGGGGTCGGACAATACAATGAGCAGTTCTTC | TRBV6-1 | . | . | TRBJ2-1
CASRGLAGDNEQFF | TGTGCCAGCAGGGGCCTAGCGGGAGACAATGAGCAGTTCTTC | TRBV2 | TRBD2 | few | TRBJ2-1
CASSEALGEVGELFF | TGTGCCAGCTCGGAGGCGCTAGGAGAGGTCGGGGAGCTGTTTTTT | TRBV6-1 | . | . | TRBJ2-2
CASSYGQGATEAFF | TGTGCCAGCAGTTACGGACAGGGGGCCACTGAAGCTTTCTTT | TRBV6-5 | TRBD1 | . | TRBJ1-1
CSARVSNEKLFF | TGCAGTGCCAGAGTATCTAATGAAAAACTGTTTTTT | TRBV20-1 | . | once | TRBJ1-4
CASSRDRGIGEQFF | TGCGCCAGCAGCCGCGACAGGGGAATTGGGGAGCAGTTCTTC | TRBV5-1 | TRBD1 | . | TRBJ2-1
CASSLGQEVGYTF | TGTGCCAGCAGCTTAGGCCAGGAGGTTGGCTACACCTTC | TRBV5-6 | . | many | TRBJ1-2
CASSFSGGNRETQYF | TGTGCCAGCAGCTTCAGCGGGGGCAACCGAGAGACCCAGTACTTC | TRBV3-1 | TRBD2 | . | TRBJ2-5
CASSQIAGGTYNEQFF | TGTGCCAGCAGCCAAATAGCGGGAGGGACCTACAATGAGCAGTTCTTC | TRBV3-1 | TRBD2 | few | TRBJ2-1
CASRSGQGGNEQYF | TGTGCCAGCAGGTCGGGACAGGGGGGAAACGAGCAGTACTTC | TRBV7-9 | TRBD1 | . | TRBJ2-7
CASSSDGTGEKLFF | TGCGCCAGCAGCTCGGACGGGACTGGAGAAAAACTGTTTTTT | TRBV5-1 | . | few | TRBJ1-4
CASGGGHNSPLHF | TGTGCCAGTGGGGGGGGCCATAATTCACCCCTCCACTTT | TRBV27 | . | few | TRBJ1-6
CSSSYRGTEAFF | TGCAGCTCGTCTTACCGGGGCACTGAAGCTTTCTTT | TRBV29-1 | . | many | TRBJ1-1
CASSFVTANERFF | TGTGCCAGCAGTTTTGTCACAGCTAATGAGCGGTTCTTC | TRBV27 | . | . | TRBJ2-1
CASSLGTGGQQYF | TGTGCCAGCAGCTTGGGGACAGGGGGCCAGCAGTACTTC | TRBV5-6 | TRBD1 | many | TRBJ2-7
CASSQAGGTEAFF | TGTGCCAGCAGCCAAGCCGGAGGCACTGAAGCTTTCTTT | TRBV3-1 | . | few | TRBJ1-1